The clone carrying this T cell receptor beta chain occurred many times. Its antigen is currently unknown. TCRdb fed the multiplex PCR reads into MiXCR, producing one record per CDR3 protein. The table has some 150,000 distinct CDR3 sequences, around a third seen once. The record originates from a study of breast tumors, draining lymph nodes, adjacent tissues. Study outcomes and limitations: Findings are consistent with lymph node origin and intratumoral expansion of most tumor T cells.

The germline V gene has CDR1 SGHTA and CDR2 FQGNSA. The V and J ends lost 3 bases and 1 base, in that order; junction bases with no gene match: 5. The CDR3 is made up of 15 amino acids. Axillary draining lymph nodes of breast cancer patients supplied the node samples. Specimen: axillary lymph node tissue. The chain has TRBV7-2 and TRBJ2-5, with 7 positions matching TRBD2. The sequence derives from a female donor with breast cancer. Some clones in this sample may be carry-over from other donors' samples. CDR3 in amino acids: CASSFRGSFQETQYF. DNA of the CDR3: TGTGCCAGCAGCTTCCGCGGGAGCTTCCAAGAGACCCAGTACTTC.